These 15 T cell receptor beta chains originate from one sample sequenced in a study of blood T cell repertoires in COVID-19. Measured with immunoSEQ multiplex PCR; TCRdb has only the in-frame clones, and not every one. The sample has about 100,000 clones, approximately 80% seen once. Sequenced input: peripheral blood. Receptors originate from a man in his forties or fifties with active or convalescent COVID-19.

The chain couples TRBV19 to TRBJ1-5, with 7 nucleotides matching TRBD1. CDR3 length: 15 amino acids. V lost 7 bases and J lost 2; bases outside the gene matches: 8. Germline V lookup: CDR1 LNHDA, CDR2 SQIVND (reference sequence). As DNA, the CDR3 is TGTGCCAGTATCCGAGGGGGCTGGGGCAATCAGCCCCAGCATTTT. The encoded protein is CASIRGGWGNQPQHF.

The rearrangement links TRBV2 to TRBJ1-1, with 9 bases lining up with TRBD1. With 2 bases clipped from V and 10 bases from J, the junction kept 5 bases outside the gene matches. Germline CDR1 reads SNHLY; CDR2 reads FYNNEI. The CDR3 extends over 13 amino acids. Here the CDR3 DNA reads TGTGCCAGCAGTGAAAAGTGGGGACAGGGAGCTTTCTTT. The encoded protein is CASSEKWGQGAFF.

The rearrangement joins TRBV11-2 to TRBJ2-3; 7 bases line up with TRBD2. The CDR3 is 15 amino acids. V lost 0 bases to trimming and J lost 6 bases; unmatched junction nucleotides: 6. Germline CDR1 SGHAT, CDR2 FQNNGV. CDR3 nucleotide sequence: TGTGCCAGCAGCTTAGACCGGGGGAGGGACGATACGCAGTATTTT. This translates into CASSLDRGRDDTQYF.

Comment on this clone: A junction end diverges from the germline sequence, so it may reflect a read error. This sequence joins TRBV19 and TRBJ1-2, with D uncertain. Germline assignment: CDR1 LNHDA and CDR2 SQIVND (reference sequence). The CDR3 spans 15 residues. The CDR3 here is CAGRRYLSFNYGYTF. The CDR3 DNA reads TGTGCCGGTAGGCGTTATCTTTCTTTTAACTATGGCTACACCTTC.

This chain connects TRBV4-1 to TRBJ2-3, with D possibly matching TRBD2 (6 bases). V was trimmed by 2 bases and J by 1 base, leaving 13 bases between them. The CDR3 is 16 residues long. Germline loops: CDR1 MGHRA, CDR2 YSYEKL. The CDR3 sequence: CASSQRRGSGTDTQYF. Here the CDR3 DNA reads TGCGCCAGCAGCCAACGCCGGGGGTCTGGCACAGATACGCAGTATTTT.

The V call is TRBV19, the J call TRBJ2-7, with 8 bases identical to TRBD2. The CDR3 has 14 residues. The germline V gene encodes CDR1 LNHDA and CDR2 SQIVND (reference sequence). J gave up 3 bases and V 3 bases, and 4 bases lay outside the gene matches. This chain's CDR3 is CASSILAGHYEQYF. The CDR3 coding sequence is TGTGCCAGTAGTATTTTAGCGGGACACTACGAGCAGTACTTC.

The rearrangement uses TRBV5-1 and TRBJ1-6, with D tentatively TRBD1 (5 bases). This CDR3 is 15 amino acids long. The V gene lost 0 bases and the J gene lost 7 bases, with 11 bases spanning the gap. Germline CDR1 SGHRS, CDR2 YFSETQ. DNA for the CDR3: TGCGCCAGCAGCTTGGATCAGGGTTGGAATTCACCCCTCCACTTT. This sequence encodes CASSLDQGWNSPLHF.

The chain joins TRBV7-3 to TRBJ2-2, with TRBD2 matching 7 bases. The length of the CDR3 is 16 residues. With V trimmed by 2 bases and J by 2 bases, 5 bases remained unmatched. Looked up from germline, CDR1 is SGHTA and CDR2 is FQGTGA. For the CDR3, the DNA is TGTGCCAGCAGCTTACTAGCGGTAGTTAACACCGGGGAGCTGTTTTTT. Its protein is CASSLLAVVNTGELFF.

The chain carries TRBV6-5 and TRBJ2-1, with TRBD2 matching over 7 bases. J gave up 5 bases and V 3 bases, and 7 bases lay outside the gene matches. This CDR3 has 15 amino acids. Germline V gene sequence: CDR1 MNHEY, CDR2 SVGAGI. The DNA for the CDR3 is TGTGCCAGCAGTTATTTGCTAGCGGCAGACAATGAGCAGTTCTTC. It specifies CASSYLLAADNEQFF.

V is TRBV19 and J is TRBJ2-5; 9 nucleotides line up with TRBD2. The CDR3 loop spans 14 amino acids. V lost 4 bases, J lost 2 bases, and 2 bases stayed unmatched. The germline V gene encodes CDR1 LNHDA and CDR2 SQIVND (reference sequence). As DNA, the CDR3 is TGTGCCAGTAGTAGTCTAGCGGGACAAGAGACCCAGTACTTC. Encoded protein: CASSSLAGQETQYF. The complete variable domain, with remaining parts taken from reference TRBV19 and TRBJ2-5, reads DGGITQSPKYLFRKEGQNVTLSCEQNLNHDAMYWYRQDPGQGLRLIYYSQIVNDFQKGDIAEGYSVSREKKESFPLTVTSAQKNPTAFYLCASSSLAGQETQYFGPGTRLLVL.

CDR3 nucleotides: TGTGCCACCAGTGATTCTGGGACTGGGAACACTGAAGCTTTCTTT. Translated, it gives CATSDSGTGNTEAFF. The chain combines TRBV24-1 with TRBJ1-1, with a possible D match to TRBD1 (5 bases). The CDR3 sequence is 15 residues long. Germline-derived CDR1 and CDR2 are KGHDR and SFDVKD. Trimming left V 2 bases short and J 1 base short, with 10 bases between.

The rearrangement links TRBV3-1 (or the pseudogene TRBV3-2) to TRBJ2-4, with D maybe TRBD2 (5 bases). Germline assignment: CDR1 LGHDT and CDR2 YNNKEL (reference sequence). V was shortened by 2 bases and J by 5 bases, with 22 bases between the two germline ends. The CDR3 is made up of 18 amino acids. CDR3 in DNA: TGTGCCAGCAGCCAATTCGGGTCTGAGGGCTTTTCAGAAAACATTCAGTACTTC. Amino acids: CASSQFGSEGFSENIQYF.

The chain joins TRBV14 to TRBJ2-1; TRBD2 matches at 8 bases. The CDR3 extends over 16 amino acids. Germline V gives CDR1 SGHDN, CDR2 FVKESK. Trimming cost V 0 bases and J 5 bases; bases outside gene matches: 6. Here the CDR3 reads CASSQDPGGWDNEQFF. The CDR3 DNA follows: TGTGCCAGCAGCCAAGATCCGGGAGGGTGGGACAATGAGCAGTTCTTC.

V is TRBV21-1 and J is TRBJ2-5; the D call TRBD2 from the table was never checked on the DNA. TRBV21-1 is listed as a pseudogene. CDR3 length: 15 amino acids. In DNA form, the CDR3 reads TGTGCCAGCAGCATCCTAGCGGGAGTGGGAGAGACCCAGTACTTC. Its protein is CASSILAGVGETQYF.

The chain uses TRBV5-1 and TRBJ2-1, with TRBD2 identical over 10 bases. This CDR3 is 16 amino acids long. In germline, CDR1 is SGHRS, CDR2 YFSETQ. Trimming at V came to 4 bases and at J to 4 bases, leaving 8 bases not matched to a gene. The CDR3 sequence is CASSHLAGVSYNEQFF. The CDR3 region has the DNA TGCGCCAGCAGCCACCTAGCGGGAGTGTCGTACAATGAGCAGTTCTTC.